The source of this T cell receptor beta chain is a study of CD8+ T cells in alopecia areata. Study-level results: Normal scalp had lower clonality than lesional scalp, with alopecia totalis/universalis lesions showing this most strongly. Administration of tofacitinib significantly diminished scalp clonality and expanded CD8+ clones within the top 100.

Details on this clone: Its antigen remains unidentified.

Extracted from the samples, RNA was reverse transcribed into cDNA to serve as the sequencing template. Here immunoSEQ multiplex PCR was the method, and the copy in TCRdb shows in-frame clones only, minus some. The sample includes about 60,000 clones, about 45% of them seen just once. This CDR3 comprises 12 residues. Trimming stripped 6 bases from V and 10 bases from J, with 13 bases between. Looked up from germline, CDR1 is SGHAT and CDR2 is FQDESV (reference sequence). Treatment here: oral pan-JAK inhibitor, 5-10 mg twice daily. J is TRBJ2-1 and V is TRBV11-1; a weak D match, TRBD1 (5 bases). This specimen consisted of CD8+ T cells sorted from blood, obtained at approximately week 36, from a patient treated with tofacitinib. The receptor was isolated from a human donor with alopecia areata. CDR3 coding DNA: TGTGCCAGCAGGCCAGGGTTCGGGGAGCAGTTCTTC. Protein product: CASRPGFGEQFF.